This is a list of T cell receptor beta chains from one sample in a study of T cells in Graves' hyperthyroidism and ophthalmopathy. TCRdb re-analysed the multiplex PCR reads in MiXCR, keeping a single row per CDR3 protein. The top ten hold 70% to 75% of the sample, which has around 400,000 distinct CDR3 sequences, 25% seen once. Material: blood. These receptors all stem from a man between 50 and 59 years old with Graves' hyperthyroidism. Each CDR3 is given with its conserved first and last residue. The order of the fields is D gene, J gene, clone size, V gene, CDR3 protein, CDR3 DNA. D genes are given only for firm matches. Part of the rows lack a size; the others show once, few, many or a class for expanded clones.

>TRBD2|TRBJ2-7|many|TRBV2
CASSIRTSGRTLRVQYF
TGTGCCAGCAGTATAAGGACTAGCGGGAGGACTCTACGAGTTCAGTACTTC
>TRBD2|TRBJ2-2|NA|TRBV3-1
CAGSQAGTGELFF
TGTGCCGGCAGCCAAGCGGGGACCGGGGAGCTGTTTTTT
>TRBD1|TRBJ1-1|NA|TRBV14
CASSKGGTGGITEAFF
TGTGCCAGCAGCAAAGGCGGGACAGGAGGGATCACTGAAGCTTTCTTT
>NA|TRBJ2-2|many|TRBV28
CASTPGRPNTGELFF
TGTGCCAGCACACCGGGACGTCCGAACACCGGGGAGCTGTTTTTT
>NA|TRBJ2-7|NA|TRBV27
CASSLRAGRLGEQYF
TGTGCCAGCAGTTTACGGGCAGGGCGGCTCGGCGAGCAGTACTTC
>NA|TRBJ1-6|NA|TRBV6-1
CASSSITNSPLHF
TGTGCCAGCAGCAGTATCACGAATTCACCCCTCCACTTT
>NA|TRBJ1-2|many|TRBV2
CASSENREYGYTF
TGTGCCAGCAGTGAAAACAGGGAGTATGGCTACACCTTC
>TRBD2|TRBJ2-1|few|TRBV5-1
CASSLESSGRYEQFF
TGCGCCAGCAGTCTCGAGTCTAGCGGGAGATATGAGCAGTTCTTC
>NA|TRBJ2-3|many|TRBV7-6
CASSLDGVGTDTQYF
TGTGCCAGCAGCTTAGACGGGGTCGGCACAGATACGCAGTATTTT
>NA|TRBJ2-3|few|TRBV27
CATSRGGSTDTQYF
TGTGCCACCAGCCGGGGCGGGAGCACAGATACGCAGTATTTT
>TRBD2|TRBJ2-3|NA|TRBV7-2
CASSRGLAEEADTQYF
TGTGCCAGCAGTCGGGGACTAGCGGAAGAAGCAGATACGCAGTATTTT
>NA|TRBJ2-1|many|TRBV11-3
CASSRTRGSYNEQFF
TGTGCCAGCAGCCGAACCCGCGGGTCCTACAATGAGCAGTTCTTC
>NA|TRBJ2-5|NA|TRBV6-1
CASRAQGSQYF
TGTGCCAGCAGAGCTCAGGGCTCCCAGTACTTC
>TRBD2|TRBJ2-1|NA|TRBV5-4
CASSATSGKYNEQFF
TGTGCCAGCAGCGCTACTAGCGGGAAATACAATGAGCAGTTCTTC
>TRBD1|TRBJ1-2|NA|TRBV28
CASREDRGSHYGYTF
TGTGCCAGCAGGGAGGACAGGGGGTCGCACTATGGCTACACCTTC
>NA|TRBJ2-3|many|TRBV28
CASRPVTDTQYF
TGTGCCAGCCGTCCGGTCACAGATACGCAGTATTTT
>NA|TRBJ2-7|NA|TRBV6-2/TRBV6-3
CASRLTSPSGEQYF
TGTGCCAGCAGACTGACGTCGCCTAGTGGCGAGCAGTACTTC
>TRBD1|TRBJ2-5|few|TRBV5-4
CASSYLDRGGQTQYF
TGTGCCAGCAGCTATCTGGACAGGGGAGGACAGACCCAGTACTTC
>TRBD2|TRBJ2-7|many|TRBV28
CASSLPSGRVPYEQYF
TGTGCCAGCAGTCTCCCGAGCGGGAGGGTCCCCTACGAGCAGTACTTC
>NA|TRBJ2-5|few|TRBV5-1
CASSSWGQETQYF
TGCGCCAGCTCCTCATGGGGGCAAGAGACCCAGTACTTC